These 27 T cell receptor beta chains came from one sample sequenced in a study of blood T cell repertoires in COVID-19. Method: immunoSEQ multiplex PCR; TCRdb's copy keeps in-frame clones and lacks some. The sample records approximately 100,000 clones, less than 85% being singletons. Sequencing was carried out using peripheral blood. Receptors originate from an elderly man with acute or convalescent COVID-19.

V usage is TRBV6-2 or TRBV6-3 and J usage is TRBJ1-1, with a possible D match to TRBD1 (5 bases). CDR1 MNHEY and CDR2 SVGEGT come from the germline V gene. The CDR3 is 13 amino acids. Trimming cost V 6 bases and J 0 bases, with 8 bases left between them. The CDR3 loop is CASSFRVNTEAFF. The CDR3 region has the DNA TGTGCCAGCAGCTTCAGGGTGAACACTGAAGCTTTCTTT.

The chain employs TRBV6-2 or TRBV6-3 and TRBJ2-1; 8 bases align to TRBD2. The CDR3 is made up of 18 amino acids. Germline assignment: CDR1 MNHEY and CDR2 SVGEGT. V dropped 0 bases and J dropped 9; count of bases not matched to a gene: 16. DNA of the CDR3: TGTGCCAGCAGTTACTCCAACCGGGGCGGGAGGCGTACGGGTGAGCAGTTCTTC. Translated: CASSYSNRGGRRTGEQFF.

This clone appeared a few times. The chain is built from TRBV11-3 and TRBJ1-1; 7 bases match TRBD1. Trimming cost V 7 bases and J 2 bases; bases outside gene matches: 7. The germline gives CDR1 SGHNT, CDR2 YENEEA. The CDR3 is 14 amino acids. The CDR3 DNA follows: TGTGCCAGCAAGCCTGGGGACAGAAACACTGAAGCTTTCTTT. It yields the protein CASKPGDRNTEAFF.

The chain employs TRBV5-1 and TRBJ1-3; D gene uncertain. V was shortened by 2 bases and J by 0 bases, with 6 bases between the two germline ends. Germline V CDR1 and CDR2: SGHRS, YFSETQ. This CDR3 contains 14 residues. In DNA form, the CDR3 reads TGCGCCAGCAGCTTATCAGACTCTGGAAACACCATATATTTT. It translates to CASSLSDSGNTIYF.

The chain is built from TRBV28 and TRBJ2-7; TRBD1 matches at 7 bases. J lost 2 bases, V lost 8 bases, and 9 bases had no gene match. The CDR3 totals 14 residues. Germline V gene sequence: CDR1 MDHEN, CDR2 SYDVKM. In DNA, the CDR3 is TGTGCCAGCGAACTACAGGGGTCTCCCTACGAGCAGTACTTC. It is translated as CASELQGSPYEQYF.

V and J are TRBV6-5 and TRBJ2-1; weak D call: TRBD1 (5 bases). The CDR3 is 14 residues long. V gave up 2 bases and J gave up 5 bases, with 10 bases separating them. Per germline, CDR1 MNHEY and CDR2 SVGAGI. CDR3 sequence: CASSYGQGHNEQFF. The CDR3 DNA reads TGTGCCAGCAGTTACGGTCAGGGCCACAATGAGCAGTTCTTC.

J is TRBJ1-4 and V is TRBV15; 8 nucleotides align to TRBD1. V dropped 0 bases and J dropped 0; count of bases not matched to a gene: 6. This CDR3 has 18 residues. CDR1 is LNHNV, CDR2 YYDKDF, per germline (reference sequence). As DNA, the CDR3 is TGTGCCACCAGCAGAGATCTGGCACAGGGGGCAACTAATGAAAAACTGTTTTTT. It specifies CATSRDLAQGATNEKLFF.

Details on this clone: At the DNA level, this CDR3 is encoded by other sequences in the same sample as well. In DNA form, the CDR3 reads TGTGCCAGCAGTTACTCGCCTAGCGGGTACCAAGAGACCCAGTACTTC. Protein: CASSYSPSGYQETQYF. The rearrangement links TRBV6-5 to TRBJ2-5; TRBD2 matches 8 bases. Trimming took 0 bases from V and 0 from J; bases not matched to a gene: 3. This CDR3 comprises 16 residues. Germline CDR1 reads MNHEY; CDR2 reads SVGAGI.

This clone was detected only a few times. The chain combines TRBV6-1 with TRBJ1-2; tentative D call: TRBD1 (6 bases). Trimming removed 3 bases from V and 4 bases from J, with 9 bases in between. The CDR3 has 13 residues. Germline CDR1 is MNHNS and CDR2 is SASEGT. The CDR3 loop reads CASSETGLYGYTF. CDR3 coding DNA: TGTGCCAGCAGTGAGACAGGCCTCTATGGCTACACCTTC.

The chain uses TRBV2 and TRBJ2-3, with 12 bases fitting TRBD2. The CDR3 spans 20 residues. Germline V gene data show CDR1 as SNHLY and CDR2 as FYNNEI. V lost 7 bases, J lost 4 bases, and 21 bases stayed unmatched. The CDR3 here is CASNVIRDRGLAGSPDTQYF. The CDR3 DNA sequence: TGTGCCAGCAACGTGATCCGGGACAGAGGACTAGCGGGATCCCCAGATACGCAGTATTTT.

This rearrangement joins TRBV9 to TRBJ1-1, with 7 bases aligning to TRBD1. V lost 3 bases and J lost 1; bases outside the gene matches: 12. This CDR3 is 17 amino acids long. CDR1 and CDR2 (germline): SGDLS, YYNGEE. The CDR3 coding sequence is TGTGCCAGCAGCGGAGCCCGAATGGGACAGCAGAACACTGAAGCTTTCTTT. Translated, it gives CASSGARMGQQNTEAFF.

J is TRBJ2-2 and V is TRBV29-1; 7 nucleotides match TRBD1. CDR3 length: 16 residues. From germline, CDR1 is SQVTM and CDR2 ANQGSEA. V lost 4 bases to trimming and J lost 5 bases; unmatched junction nucleotides: 13. The DNA for the CDR3 is TGCAGCGTTGGAGGGGCAGGGGGTAGTAGGACCGGGGAGCTGTTTTTT. This gives the protein CSVGGAGGSRTGELFF.

This chain links TRBV3-1 (or the pseudogene TRBV3-2) with TRBJ1-2; no definite D call. CDR3 size: 14 residues. Trimming took 5 bases from V and 4 from J, leaving 14 bases between them. Germline V gene sequence: CDR1 LGHDT, CDR2 YNNKEL (reference sequence). CDR3 in DNA: TGTGCCAGCAGCGAACCGGGTGCTACCTATGGCTACACCTTC. Encoded protein: CASSEPGATYGYTF.

The V gene is TRBV19, the J gene TRBJ1-1; TRBD1 matches at 7 bases. Germline lookup yields CDR1 LNHDA and CDR2 SQIVND (reference sequence). With 3 bases clipped from V and 4 bases from J, the junction kept 8 bases outside the gene matches. This CDR3 is built from 15 residues. The CDR3 reads CASSIVGPGGTEAFF. The CDR3 bases are TGTGCCAGTAGTATTGTCGGACCAGGGGGCACTGAAGCTTTCTTT.

The rearrangement joins TRBV30 to TRBJ1-5, with 10 nucleotides matching TRBD1. The CDR3 spans 14 residues. CDR1 and CDR2 (germline): GTSNPN, SVGIG (reference sequence). V dropped 2 bases and J dropped 7; count of bases not matched to a gene: 5. CDR3 bases: TGTGCCTGGAGTTCCGGGACAGGGGACCAGCCCCAGCATTTT. Translated: CAWSSGTGDQPQHF.

V is TRBV19 and J is TRBJ2-2; D uncertain. This CDR3 is 14 amino acids long. Germline V gives CDR1 LNHDA, CDR2 SQIVND (reference sequence). V lost 5 bases and J 7 bases, leaving 14 bases between the germline ends. The DNA for the CDR3 is TGTGCCAGTAGTCCCCCCGGTTTTAACGGGGAGCTGTTTTTT. This encodes CASSPPGFNGELFF.

This clone was recorded once. The rearrangement uses TRBV18 and TRBJ2-7; 8 bases align to TRBD1. The CDR3 spans 16 residues. J was trimmed by 6 bases and V by 1 base; bases with no gene match: 11. Germline-derived CDR1 and CDR2 are KGHSH and LQKENI. DNA for the CDR3: TGTGCCAGCTCACCACGGTGGCAGGGGGCTTCTGGCGAGCAGTACTTC. This gives the protein CASSPRWQGASGEQYF. The full variable domain, in which reference TRBV18 and TRBJ2-7 provide the parts outside the CDR3, is NAGVMQNPRHLVRRRGQEARLRCSPMKGHSHVYWYRQLPEEGLKFMVYLQKENIIDESGMPKERFSAEFPKEGPSILRIQQVVRGDSAAYFCASSPRWQGASGEQYFGPGTRLTVT.

This clone was seen a few times. The rearrangement links TRBV6-5 to TRBJ2-3; 7 bases agree with TRBD1. This CDR3 comprises 15 residues. V gave up 0 bases and J gave up 4 bases; unmatched junction bases: 4. Germline CDR1 reads MNHEY; CDR2 reads SVGAGI. The CDR3 DNA reads as TGTGCCAGCAGTTACTCACAGGGGTTCGCAGATACGCAGTATTTT. Its translation is CASSYSQGFADTQYF.

The chain joins TRBV6-4 to TRBJ2-2, with 10 positions matching TRBD2. With V trimmed by 4 bases and J by 6 bases, 5 bases remained unmatched. CDR1 and CDR2 from the germline V gene are MRHNA and SNTAGT. The CDR3 has 15 residues. CDR3 protein: CASSVLAGVSGELFF. In nucleotides, the CDR3 is TGTGCCAGCAGTGTTCTAGCGGGAGTTTCCGGGGAGCTGTTTTTT.

CDR3 amino acids: CASSLTSAGELFF. CDR3 DNA sequence: TGCGCCAGCAGCTTGACTAGCGCCGGGGAGCTGTTTTTT. This chain links TRBV5-1 with TRBJ2-2; 7 bases match TRBD2. With V trimmed by 1 base and J by 6 bases, 0 bases remained unmatched. Looked up from germline, CDR1 is SGHRS and CDR2 is YFSETQ. The CDR3 has 13 residues. Together with reference TRBV5-1 and TRBJ2-2, the CDR3 gives the full variable domain: KAGVTQTPRYLIKTRGQQVTLSCSPISGHRSVSWYQQTPGQGLQFLFEYFSETQRNKGNFPGRFSGRQFSNSRSEMNVSTLELGDSALYLCASSLTSAGELFFGEGSRLTVL.

The genes are TRBV30 and TRBJ1-6, with TRBD1 matching over 11 bases. J lost 9 bases, V lost 0 bases, and 1 base had no gene match. Germline V gives CDR1 GTSNPN, CDR2 SVGIG (reference sequence). The CDR3 length is 14 residues. CDR3 sequence reads: CAWSVGTGGSPLHF. CDR3 bases: TGTGCCTGGAGTGTAGGGACAGGGGGTTCACCCCTCCACTTT.

This clone came up a few times. Written as DNA, the CDR3 is TGTGCCAGCAGTGAGACAGGGGACCCCACAGATACGCAGTATTTT. Protein: CASSETGDPTDTQYF. The chain recombines TRBV28 with TRBJ2-3; 8 bases are shared with TRBD1. The CDR3 extends over 15 amino acids. V lost 5 bases, J lost 2 bases, and 6 bases stayed unmatched. CDR1 is MDHEN, CDR2 SYDVKM, per germline.

The chain's CDR3 is CASSVGPQGGLLEQYF. The DNA of the CDR3 is TGTGCCAGCAGCGTAGGGCCGCAAGGGGGCCTTCTCGAGCAGTACTTC. The chain has TRBV9 and TRBJ2-7; 7 bases are shared with TRBD1. This CDR3 contains 16 residues. V gave up 0 bases and J gave up 6 bases; unmatched junction bases: 12. Germline CDR1 is SGDLS and CDR2 is YYNGEE.

CDR3 coding DNA: TGTGCCAGCAGCCCAGAAGCAACTAATGAAAAACTGTTTTTT. It translates to CASSPEATNEKLFF. The chain combines TRBV5-6 with TRBJ1-4; D remains unclear. This CDR3 is 14 amino acids long. CDR1 SGHDT and CDR2 YYEEEE come from the germline V gene. The V end was cut by 4 bases, the J end by 0 bases, with 7 bases between.

The chain has TRBV16 and TRBJ1-5; maybe TRBD1 (6 bases). V was cut by 0 bases and J by 3 bases, with 9 bases left in between. Germline-derived CDR1 and CDR2 are KGHSY and FQNENV. The CDR3 contains 15 residues. CDR3: CASSQSNRDNQPQHF. CDR3 DNA sequence: TGTGCCAGCAGCCAATCAAACAGGGACAATCAGCCCCAGCATTTT.

The chain couples TRBV28 to TRBJ1-4, with a tentative D call TRBD1 (6 bases). The germline gives CDR1 MDHEN, CDR2 SYDVKM. The V gene lost 5 bases and the J gene lost 5 bases, with 15 bases spanning the gap. The CDR3 has 15 amino acids. DNA for the CDR3: TGTGCCAGCAGTCCTGGAGCGGGGGGCAATGAAAAACTGTTTTTT. As protein: CASSPGAGGNEKLFF. The full variable domain, its missing parts supplied by reference TRBV28 and TRBJ1-4, is DVKVTQSSRYLVKRTGEKVFLECVQDMDHENMFWYRQDPGLGLRLIYFSYDVKMKEKGDIPEGYSVSREKKERFSLILESASTNQTSMYLCASSPGAGGNEKLFFGSGTQLSVL.

The J gene is TRBJ1-4, the V gene TRBV25-1; no definite D call. This CDR3 is built from 14 residues. The germline gives CDR1 MGHDK, CDR2 SYGVNS. The V gene lost 2 bases and the J gene lost 7 bases, with 11 bases spanning the gap. CDR3 bases: TGTGCCAGCAGTGAACTCCGGGCGGGTGAAAAACTGTTTTTT. Encoded protein: CASSELRAGEKLFF.